This TCR beta chain originates from a study of T cells in tuberculosis. Looked up from germline, CDR1 is MNHNS and CDR2 is SASEGT. After removal of 2 bases from V and 5 bases from J, the junction contained 10 bases not matched to a gene. The CDR3 sequence is 17 residues long. The protocol was immunoSEQ multiplex PCR, while the TCRdb copy is restricted to in-frame clones and leaves out a portion. The data show about 23,000 clones, with around 97% seen just once and 6.2% held by the top ten. At study entry, adolescents had tuberculin skin tests and IGRA screening. The sequenced sample consisted of PBMCs. This clonotype originated in a donor aged 10-30 years with latent tuberculosis or without tuberculosis infection. The chain carries TRBV6-1 and TRBJ1-1; 11 bases line up with TRBD1. The chain's CDR3 is CASSESWTGGAYTEAFF. The CDR3, as DNA: TGTGCCAGCAGTGAATCGTGGACAGGGGGCGCATATACTGAAGCTTTCTTT.